A single T cell receptor beta chain is shown here with its context. CDR1 and CDR2 from the germline V gene are LNHDA and SQIVND (reference sequence). The CDR3 spans 13 residues. Trimming removed 7 bases at V and 6 bases at J, with 15 bases between. The entry originates in a study of blood T cell repertoires in COVID-19. Overall study: Samples taken during acute and convalescent COVID-19 were collected in the United States, Italy and Spain. T cells, B-cell-depleted T cells, or PBMCs provided the cDNA or gDNA that served as material.

In the original processing: Amplification of reference gene primers was used by the study to estimate nucleated cell counts. The table came from immunoSEQ multiplex PCR; TCRdb's copy has only in-frame clones and leaves some out. V, J and clone size derive from that table, while D and trimming were established from the DNA sequence. The sample yields a few hundred thousand clones, 88% seen once. Material for sequencing was peripheral blood. The receptor was isolated from a woman under 40 who had recovered from COVID-19. V is TRBV19 and J is TRBJ1-2; perhaps TRBD1 as D (6 bases). In DNA form, the CDR3 reads TGTGCCAGTACGAGACAGGACCTACATGGCTACACCTTC. This encodes CASTRQDLHGYTF. Looking up the rest from reference TRBV19 and TRBJ1-2 gives the full variable domain: DGGITQSPKYLFRKEGQNVTLSCEQNLNHDAMYWYRQDPGQGLRLIYYSQIVNDFQKGDIAEGYSVSREKKESFPLTVTSAQKNPTAFYLCASTRQDLHGYTFGSGTRLTVV.